Detailed here is one T cell receptor beta chain. The antigen is undetermined. The sample comes from a study of cytomegalovirus exposure and HLA in healthy donors. Whole-study findings and limits: Rare TCR sequences dominated, though some public TCRs recurred in many donors.

The method was immunoSEQ multiplex PCR; TCRdb's version includes in-frame clones alone and lacks a portion of them. The table shows about 140,000 clones, with about 90% occurring only once. This CDR3 region has 12 residues. Germline assignment: CDR1 MGHRA and CDR2 YSYEKL. The germline V and J ends were trimmed by 3 bases and 9 bases, with 9 bases remaining between them. The sample comprised PBMCs. The TCR sequence derives from a woman under 30 in good health and CMV-seropositive. This chain joins TRBV4-1 and TRBJ2-1; unclear D gene. The CDR3 DNA reads as TGCGCCAGCAGCCATCCGACTGTTGAGCAGTTCTTC. Translation: CASSHPTVEQFF.